Shown below are 21 T cell receptor beta chains from a single sample sequenced in a study of blood T cell repertoires in COVID-19. Produced via immunoSEQ multiplex PCR; TCRdb's table is partial and in-frame only. The repertoire includes about 56,000 clones, approximately 80% of them detected once, and approximately 12% sits in the top ten. The source material was peripheral blood. The receptors stem from an elderly woman with acute or convalescent COVID-19.

The gene calls are TRBV27 and TRBJ2-4; 8 bases align to TRBD1. CDR1 is MNHEY and CDR2 is SMNVEV in the germline V gene (reference sequence). Trimming at V came to 6 bases and at J to 0 bases, leaving 7 bases not matched to a gene. This CDR3 has 16 amino acids. The CDR3 nucleotides are TGTGCCAGCAGATCACAGGGGGTTCTAGCCAAAAACATTCAGTACTTC. Translating gives CASRSQGVLAKNIQYF.

The chain recombines TRBV19 with TRBJ1-1, with D uncertain. Between the trimmed V and J ends, which lost 5 bases and 7 bases, there was a span of 11 bases. This CDR3 is 12 amino acids long. Per germline, CDR1 LNHDA and CDR2 SQIVND (reference sequence). The CDR3 sequence is CASSPQTYEAFF. CDR3 bases: TGTGCCAGTAGTCCCCAAACATATGAAGCTTTCTTT.

The rearrangement joins TRBV4-1 to TRBJ1-1, with D possibly TRBD1 on 5 matching bases. Looked up from germline, CDR1 is MGHRA and CDR2 is YSYEKL. V lost 5 bases and J lost 1, with 14 bases in between. The CDR3 is 15 amino acids. Here the CDR3 DNA reads TGCGCCAGCAGCGCCTTCCTGGGGGGGAACACTGAAGCTTTCTTT. Protein: CASSAFLGGNTEAFF.

The genes are TRBV7-2 and TRBJ1-1; 7 nucleotides agree with TRBD1. Trimming took 5 bases from V and 6 from J; bases not matched to a gene: 9. Per germline, CDR1 SGHTA and CDR2 FQGNSA. This CDR3 spans 14 amino acids. The CDR3 region is CASSVKQGVSEAFF. In DNA, the CDR3 is TGTGCCAGCAGCGTCAAGCAGGGGGTGTCTGAAGCTTTCTTT.

A remark on this clone: A far larger clone is just one base off, so this is likely a read error. V and J are TRBV5-4 and TRBJ2-2, with 11 bases that match TRBD1. The CDR3 spans 15 residues. Germline CDR1 SGHNT, CDR2 YYREEE (reference sequence). The CDR3 spells CACRRDRGRAGELFF. CDR3 coding DNA: TGTGCCTGCAGACGGGACAGGGGGAGGGCCGGGGAGCTGTTTTTT.

The V call is TRBV6-5, the J call TRBJ1-1; tentative D call: TRBD1 (6 bases). Germline lookup yields CDR1 MNHEY and CDR2 SVGAGI. CDR3 length: 14 residues. With 2 bases removed from V and 1 base from J, the gap between germline ends came to 8 bases. CDR3 in DNA: TGTGCCAGCAGTTACCTACAGGGGAACACTGAAGCTTTCTTT. Amino acids: CASSYLQGNTEAFF.

The chain combines TRBV6-1 with TRBJ1-2; D is uncertain. Germline V gives CDR1 MNHNS, CDR2 SASEGT. V dropped 1 base and J dropped 4 bases, with 19 bases sitting between them. This CDR3 contains 17 residues. CDR3 sequence (DNA): TGTGCCAGCAGTGAAGTTGGCCCAGGATTATATACCTATGGCTACACCTTC. Translating gives CASSEVGPGLYTYGYTF.

The chain joins TRBV5-4 to TRBJ2-3; perhaps TRBD2 as D (6 bases). V was trimmed by 0 bases and J by 6 bases, leaving 11 bases between them. In germline, CDR1 is SGHNT, CDR2 YYREEE (reference sequence). The CDR3 has 14 amino acids. The CDR3: CASSLVGAGDTQYF. The CDR3 bases are TGTGCCAGCAGCTTGGTCGGGGCGGGGGATACGCAGTATTTT.

V usage is TRBV29-1 and J usage is TRBJ1-2; D not resolved. Germline CDR1 is SQVTM and CDR2 is ANQGSEA. V was trimmed by 2 bases and J by 6 bases, leaving 7 bases between them. The CDR3 totals 11 residues. CDR3 loop: CSVERTDGYTF. CDR3 nucleotide sequence: TGCAGCGTTGAACGAACGGATGGCTACACCTTC.

The rearrangement links TRBV7-9 to TRBJ1-4; D gene ambiguous. The CDR3 covers 14 residues. Germline CDR1 SEHNR, CDR2 FQNEAQ (reference sequence). Trimming pared 1 base from V and 2 bases from J, leaving 5 bases between. The CDR3 nucleotides are TGTGCCAGCAGCTTAGAACAGACTAATGAAAAACTGTTTTTT. It specifies CASSLEQTNEKLFF. The variable domain in full, completed from reference TRBV7-9 and TRBJ1-4, reads DTGVSQNPRHKITKRGQNVTFRCDPISEHNRLYWYRQTLGQGPEFLTYFQNEAQLEKSRLLSDRFSAERPKGSFSTLEIQRTEQGDSAMYLCASSLEQTNEKLFFGSGTQLSVL.

This chain joins TRBV6-2 or TRBV6-3 and TRBJ1-3, with 7 bases aligning to TRBD1. This CDR3 is built from 13 residues. In germline, CDR1 is MNHEY, CDR2 SVGEGT. V dropped 6 bases and J dropped 9; count of bases not matched to a gene: 8. The CDR3 DNA is TGTGCCAGCAGCTTGACAGGGTACGGCACCATATATTTT. Its protein is CASSLTGYGTIYF.

The chain joins TRBV5-4 to TRBJ1-2; 10 bases fit TRBD1. The CDR3 spans 15 residues. V lost 5 bases and J lost 4; bases outside the gene matches: 8. Germline V lookup: CDR1 SGHNT, CDR2 YYREEE (reference sequence). The DNA of the CDR3 is TGTGCCAGCAGTCCCGGGACAGGGGAGCCCTATGGCTACACCTTC. The encoded protein is CASSPGTGEPYGYTF.

J is TRBJ1-5 and V is TRBV19, with D possibly TRBD1 on 6 matching bases. CDR1 and CDR2 from the germline V gene are LNHDA and SQIVND (reference sequence). CDR3 length equals 14 residues. Trimming removed 3 bases at V and 1 base at J, with 7 bases between. CDR3 amino acids: CASSIRGSNQPQHF. CDR3 bases: TGTGCCAGTAGTATTAGGGGGAGCAATCAGCCCCAGCATTTT.

CDR3 sequence (DNA): TGTGCCAGCAGCCGGACAGGGGAGGGCTACGAGCAGTACTTC. This gives the protein CASSRTGEGYEQYF. V and J are TRBV7-9 and TRBJ2-7, with 9 bases identical to TRBD1. CDR3 length equals 14 residues. Germline V gene sequence: CDR1 SEHNR, CDR2 FQNEAQ (reference sequence). The V gene end was trimmed by 5 bases and the J gene end by 3 bases; junction bases not matched to a gene: 5.

This clone was seen more than once but under ten times. The rearrangement uses TRBV5-1 and TRBJ1-4; TRBD1 agrees at 10 bases. Trimming cost V 0 bases and J 7 bases; bases outside gene matches: 6. This CDR3 is 16 amino acids long. Germline V CDR1 and CDR2: SGHRS, YFSETQ. DNA of the CDR3: TGCGCCAGCAGCTTGGCCGGGGACAGGGGCCCTGAAAAACTGTTTTTT. Protein product: CASSLAGDRGPEKLFF.

This clone was seen more than once but under ten times. This sequence joins TRBV11-3 and TRBJ1-1; D is uncertain. Germline V CDR1 and CDR2: SGHNT, YENEEA. The V gene lost 4 bases and the J gene lost 9 bases, with 27 bases spanning the gap. The CDR3 length is 17 residues. The CDR3 is CASSSGSGRAQGPQAFF. CDR3 bases: TGTGCCAGCAGCTCCGGTAGCGGTCGGGCGCAAGGACCACAAGCTTTCTTT.

V and J are TRBV7-9 and TRBJ1-2; D is ambiguous. V was shortened by 1 base and J by 8 bases, with 8 bases between the two germline ends. The CDR3 loop spans 12 amino acids. The germline gives CDR1 SEHNR, CDR2 FQNEAQ (reference sequence). The DNA for the CDR3 is TGTGCCAGCAGCTTAGGCTATGAGGGCTACACCTTC. Its translation: CASSLGYEGYTF.

The chain carries TRBV9 and TRBJ2-7; 9 bases match TRBD2. V shed 0 bases and J 3 bases; nucleotides not matched to a gene: 4. The length of the CDR3 is 15 residues. The germline gives CDR1 SGDLS, CDR2 YYNGEE. CDR3 residues: CASSVGRGGVYEQYF. DNA of the CDR3: TGTGCCAGCAGCGTAGGGCGGGGGGGTGTCTACGAGCAGTACTTC.

The chain carries TRBV19 and TRBJ2-4; TRBD2 is a possible D gene (6 bases). Germline V CDR1 and CDR2: LNHDA, SQIVND (reference sequence). V lost 1 base and J 7 bases, leaving 14 bases between the germline ends. This CDR3 region has 15 residues. The CDR3: CASSIVGGGGNIQYF. The CDR3 DNA is TGTGCCAGTAGTATAGTAGGAGGAGGAGGGAACATTCAGTACTTC.

This chain uses TRBV6-5 with TRBJ2-7, with D tentatively TRBD2 (7 bases). Germline CDR1 MNHEY, CDR2 SVGAGI. Trimming cost V 6 bases and J 6 bases, with 15 bases left between them. This CDR3 region has 13 residues. CDR3 DNA: TGTGCCAGCAGGCCCCCGGGGGGCTTCGAGCAGTACTTC. It yields the protein CASRPPGGFEQYF.

As concerns this clone: A junction boundary mismatches the germline segment, possibly from a read error. This sequence joins TRBV15 and TRBJ1-4, with 7 bases aligning to TRBD1. Germline V gene sequence: CDR1 LNHNV, CDR2 YYDKDF (reference sequence). This CDR3 spans 15 amino acids. CDR3 DNA sequence: TGTGCCACCAACAGAGCAGACAGGGACAGCGAAAAACTGTTTTTT. This codes for CATNRADRDSEKLFF.